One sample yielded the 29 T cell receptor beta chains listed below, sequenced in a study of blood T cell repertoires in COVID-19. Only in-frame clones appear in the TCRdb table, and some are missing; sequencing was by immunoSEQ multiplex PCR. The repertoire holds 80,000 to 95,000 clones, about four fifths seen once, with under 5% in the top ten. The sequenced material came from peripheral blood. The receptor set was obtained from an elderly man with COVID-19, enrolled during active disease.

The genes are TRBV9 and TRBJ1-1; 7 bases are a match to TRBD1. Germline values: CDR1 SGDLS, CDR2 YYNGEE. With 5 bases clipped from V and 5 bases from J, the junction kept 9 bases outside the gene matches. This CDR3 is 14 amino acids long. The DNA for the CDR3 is TGTGCCAGCAGTCAGACAGGGAGGAGTACTGAAGCTTTCTTT. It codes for CASSQTGRSTEAFF. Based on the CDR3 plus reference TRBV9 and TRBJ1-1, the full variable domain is DSGVTQTPKHLITATGQRVTLRCSPRSGDLSVYWYQQSLDQGLQFLIQYYNGEERAKGNILERFSAQQFPDLHSELNLSSLELGDSALYFCASSQTGRSTEAFFGQGTRLTVV.

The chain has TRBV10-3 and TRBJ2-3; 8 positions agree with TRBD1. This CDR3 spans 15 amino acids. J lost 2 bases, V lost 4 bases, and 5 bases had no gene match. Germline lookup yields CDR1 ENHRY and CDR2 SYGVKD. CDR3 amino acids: CAISVGQGATDTQYF. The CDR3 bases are TGTGCCATCAGTGTAGGCCAGGGGGCCACAGATACGCAGTATTTT.

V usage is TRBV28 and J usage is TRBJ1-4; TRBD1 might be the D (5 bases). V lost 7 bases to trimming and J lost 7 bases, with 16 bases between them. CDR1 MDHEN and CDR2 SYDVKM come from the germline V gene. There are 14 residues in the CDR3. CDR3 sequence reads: CASTPSGGIEKLFF. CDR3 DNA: TGTGCCAGCACCCCCTCCGGGGGGATTGAAAAACTGTTTTTT. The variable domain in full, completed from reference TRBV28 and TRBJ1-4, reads DVKVTQSSRYLVKRTGEKVFLECVQDMDHENMFWYRQDPGLGLRLIYFSYDVKMKEKGDIPEGYSVSREKKERFSLILESASTNQTSMYLCASTPSGGIEKLFFGSGTQLSVL.

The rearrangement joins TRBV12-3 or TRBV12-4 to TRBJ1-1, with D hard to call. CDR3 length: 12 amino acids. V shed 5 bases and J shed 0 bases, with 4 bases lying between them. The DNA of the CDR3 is TGTGCCAGCAGTCCCTTGAACACTGAAGCTTTCTTT. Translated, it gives CASSPLNTEAFF.

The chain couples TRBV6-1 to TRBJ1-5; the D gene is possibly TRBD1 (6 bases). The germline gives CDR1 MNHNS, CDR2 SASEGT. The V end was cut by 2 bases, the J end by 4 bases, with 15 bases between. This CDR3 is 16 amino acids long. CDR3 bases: TGTGCCAGCAGTGAATATAGGGGACATATGAATCAGCCCCAGCATTTT. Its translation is CASSEYRGHMNQPQHF.

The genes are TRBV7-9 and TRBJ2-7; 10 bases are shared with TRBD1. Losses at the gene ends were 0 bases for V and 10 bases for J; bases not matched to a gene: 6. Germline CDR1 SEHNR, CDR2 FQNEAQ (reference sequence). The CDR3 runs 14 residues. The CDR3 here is CASSLAGRTGGQYF. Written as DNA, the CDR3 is TGTGCCAGCAGCTTAGCAGGCCGGACAGGGGGACAGTACTTC.

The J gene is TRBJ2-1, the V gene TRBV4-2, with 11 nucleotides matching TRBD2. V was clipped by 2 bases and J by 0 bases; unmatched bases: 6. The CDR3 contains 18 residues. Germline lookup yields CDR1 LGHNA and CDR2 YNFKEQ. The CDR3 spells CASSQTGLAASSYNEQFF. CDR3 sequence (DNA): TGTGCCAGCAGCCAAACGGGACTAGCGGCTAGCTCCTACAATGAGCAGTTCTTC.

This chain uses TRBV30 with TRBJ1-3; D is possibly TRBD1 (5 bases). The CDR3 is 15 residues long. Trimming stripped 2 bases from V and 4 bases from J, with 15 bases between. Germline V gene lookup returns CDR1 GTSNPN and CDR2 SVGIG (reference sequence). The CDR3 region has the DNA TGTGCCTGGAGTAGGGAACAGGTTCCCGGAAACACCATATATTTT. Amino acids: CAWSREQVPGNTIYF.

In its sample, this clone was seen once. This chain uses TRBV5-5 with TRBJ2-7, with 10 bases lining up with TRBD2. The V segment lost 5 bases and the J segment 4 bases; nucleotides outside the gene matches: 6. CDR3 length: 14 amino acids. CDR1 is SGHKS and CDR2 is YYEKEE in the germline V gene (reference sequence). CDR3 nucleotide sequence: TGTGCCAGCAGTTGGACTAGCGGACTATACGAGCAGTACTTC. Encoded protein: CASSWTSGLYEQYF.

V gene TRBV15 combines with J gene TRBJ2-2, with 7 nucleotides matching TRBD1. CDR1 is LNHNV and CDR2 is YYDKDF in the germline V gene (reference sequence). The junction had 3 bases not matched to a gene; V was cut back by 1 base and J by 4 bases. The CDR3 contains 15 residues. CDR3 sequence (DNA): TGTGCCACCAGCAGAGGTGGGACAGCCACCGGGGAGCTGTTTTTT. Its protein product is CATSRGGTATGELFF. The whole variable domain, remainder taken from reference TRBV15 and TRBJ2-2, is DAMVIQNPRYQVTQFGKPVTLSCSQTLNHNVMYWYQQKSSQAPKLLFHYYDKDFNNEADTPDNFQSRRPNTSFCFLDIRSPGLGDTAMYLCATSRGGTATGELFFGEGSRLTVL.

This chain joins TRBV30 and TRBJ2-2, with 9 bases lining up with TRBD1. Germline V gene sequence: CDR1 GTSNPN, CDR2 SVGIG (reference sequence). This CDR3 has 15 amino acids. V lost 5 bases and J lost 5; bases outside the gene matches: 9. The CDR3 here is CAWGQGIGRTGELFF. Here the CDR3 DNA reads TGTGCCTGGGGACAGGGGATCGGACGGACCGGGGAGCTGTTTTTT.

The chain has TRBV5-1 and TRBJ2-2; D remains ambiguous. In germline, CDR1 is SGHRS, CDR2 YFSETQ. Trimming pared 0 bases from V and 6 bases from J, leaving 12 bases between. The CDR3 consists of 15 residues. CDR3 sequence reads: CASSLDTGGAGELFF. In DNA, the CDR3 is TGCGCCAGCAGCTTGGATACCGGTGGAGCCGGGGAGCTGTTTTTT.

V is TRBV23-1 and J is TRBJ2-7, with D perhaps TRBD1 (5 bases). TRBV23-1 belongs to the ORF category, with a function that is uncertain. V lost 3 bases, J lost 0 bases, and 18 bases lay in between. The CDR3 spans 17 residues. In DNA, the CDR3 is TGCGCCAGCAGTCACCCTCGGAAGGGGTCCTTCTCCTACGAGCAGTACTTC. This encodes CASSHPRKGSFSYEQYF.

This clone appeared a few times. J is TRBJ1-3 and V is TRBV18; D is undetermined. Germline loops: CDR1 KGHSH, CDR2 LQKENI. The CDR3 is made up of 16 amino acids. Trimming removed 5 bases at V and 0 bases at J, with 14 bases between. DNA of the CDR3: TGTGCCAGCTCATGGCGGTCGGGGTCCTCTGGAAACACCATATATTTT. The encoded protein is CASSWRSGSSGNTIYF. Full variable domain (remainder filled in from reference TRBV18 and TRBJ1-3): NAGVMQNPRHLVRRRGQEARLRCSPMKGHSHVYWYRQLPEEGLKFMVYLQKENIIDESGMPKERFSAEFPKEGPSILRIQQVVRGDSAAYFCASSWRSGSSGNTIYFGEGSWLTVV.

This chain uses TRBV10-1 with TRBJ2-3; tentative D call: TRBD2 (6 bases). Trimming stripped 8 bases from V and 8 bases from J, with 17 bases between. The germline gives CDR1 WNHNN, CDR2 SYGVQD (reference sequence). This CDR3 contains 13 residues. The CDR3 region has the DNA TGCGCCAGCTCCCCCCATACCGGGGGTACGCAGTATTTT. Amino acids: CASSPHTGGTQYF.

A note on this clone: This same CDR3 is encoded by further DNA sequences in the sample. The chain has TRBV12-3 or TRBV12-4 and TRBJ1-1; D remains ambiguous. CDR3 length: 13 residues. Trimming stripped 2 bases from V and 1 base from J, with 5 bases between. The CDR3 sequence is CASSLTENTEAFF. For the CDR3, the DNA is TGTGCCAGCAGTTTAACAGAGAACACTGAAGCTTTCTTT.

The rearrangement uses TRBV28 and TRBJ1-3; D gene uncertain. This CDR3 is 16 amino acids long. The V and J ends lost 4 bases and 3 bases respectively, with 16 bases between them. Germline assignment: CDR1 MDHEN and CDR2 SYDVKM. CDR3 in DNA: TGTGCCAGCAGTTCAATCCGACCCGGGGTTGGAAACACCATATATTTT. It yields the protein CASSSIRPGVGNTIYF. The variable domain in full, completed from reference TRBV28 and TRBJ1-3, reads DVKVTQSSRYLVKRTGEKVFLECVQDMDHENMFWYRQDPGLGLRLIYFSYDVKMKEKGDIPEGYSVSREKKERFSLILESASTNQTSMYLCASSSIRPGVGNTIYFGEGSWLTVV.

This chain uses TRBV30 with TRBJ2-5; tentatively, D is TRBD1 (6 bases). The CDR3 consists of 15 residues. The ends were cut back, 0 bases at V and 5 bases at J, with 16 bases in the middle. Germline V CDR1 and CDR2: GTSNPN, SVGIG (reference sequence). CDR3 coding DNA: TGTGCCTGGAGTGTAATTCCAGGGGCAGGTGAGACCCAGTACTTC. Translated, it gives CAWSVIPGAGETQYF. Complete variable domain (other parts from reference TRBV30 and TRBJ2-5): SQTIHQWPATLVQPVGSPLSLECTVEGTSNPNLYWYRQAAGRGLQLLFYSVGIGQISSEVPQNLSASRPQDRQFILSSKKLLLSDSGFYLCAWSVIPGAGETQYFGPGTRLLVL.

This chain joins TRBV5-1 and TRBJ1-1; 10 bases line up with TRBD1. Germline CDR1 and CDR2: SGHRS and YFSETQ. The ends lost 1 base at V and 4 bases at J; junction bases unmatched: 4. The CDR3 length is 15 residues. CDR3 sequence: CASSLSGQGGTEAFF. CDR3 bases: TGCGCCAGCAGCTTGAGTGGACAGGGGGGCACTGAAGCTTTCTTT.

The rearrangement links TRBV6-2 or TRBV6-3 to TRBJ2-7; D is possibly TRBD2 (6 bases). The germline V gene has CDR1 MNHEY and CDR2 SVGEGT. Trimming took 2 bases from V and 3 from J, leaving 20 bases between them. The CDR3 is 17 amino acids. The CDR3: CASSYGGDFEFSYEQYF. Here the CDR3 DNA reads TGTGCCAGCAGTTACGGAGGGGACTTCGAGTTTAGCTACGAGCAGTACTTC.

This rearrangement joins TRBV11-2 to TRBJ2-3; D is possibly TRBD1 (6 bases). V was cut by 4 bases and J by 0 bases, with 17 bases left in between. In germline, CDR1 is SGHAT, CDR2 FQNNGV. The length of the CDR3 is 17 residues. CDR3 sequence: CASSWGPGDGSTDTQYF. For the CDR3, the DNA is TGTGCCAGCAGCTGGGGGCCCGGGGACGGGAGCACAGATACGCAGTATTTT.

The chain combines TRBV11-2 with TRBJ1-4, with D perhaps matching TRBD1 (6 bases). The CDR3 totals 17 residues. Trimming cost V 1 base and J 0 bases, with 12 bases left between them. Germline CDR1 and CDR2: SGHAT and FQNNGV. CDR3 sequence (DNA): TGTGCCAGCAGCTTAGTTGGGGGCGGTGCAACTAATGAAAAACTGTTTTTT. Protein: CASSLVGGGATNEKLFF.

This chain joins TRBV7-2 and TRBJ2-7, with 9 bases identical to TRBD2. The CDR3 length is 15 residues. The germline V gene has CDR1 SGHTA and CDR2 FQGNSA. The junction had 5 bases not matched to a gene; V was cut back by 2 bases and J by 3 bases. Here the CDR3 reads CASSLQSGGYYEQYF. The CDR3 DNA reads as TGTGCCAGCAGCTTACAAAGCGGGGGGTACTACGAGCAGTACTTC.

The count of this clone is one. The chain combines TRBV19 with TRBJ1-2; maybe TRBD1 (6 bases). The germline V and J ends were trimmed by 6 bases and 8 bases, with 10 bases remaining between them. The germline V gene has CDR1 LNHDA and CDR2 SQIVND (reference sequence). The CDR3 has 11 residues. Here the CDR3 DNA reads TGTGCCAGTAGCGAACAGGGAGGCTACACCTTC. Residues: CASSEQGGYTF.

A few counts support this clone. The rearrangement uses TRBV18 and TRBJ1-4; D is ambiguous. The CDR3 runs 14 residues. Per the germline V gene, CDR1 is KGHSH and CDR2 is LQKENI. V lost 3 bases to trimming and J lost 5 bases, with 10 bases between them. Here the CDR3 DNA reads TGTGCCAGCTCACCTCAGACCGGGAATGAAAAACTGTTTTTT. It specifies CASSPQTGNEKLFF.

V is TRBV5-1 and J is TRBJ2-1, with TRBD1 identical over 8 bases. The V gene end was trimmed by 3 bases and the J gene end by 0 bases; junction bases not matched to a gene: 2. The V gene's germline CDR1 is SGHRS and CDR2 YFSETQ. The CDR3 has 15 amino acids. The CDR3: CASSWDRYSYNEQFF. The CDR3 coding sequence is TGCGCCAGCAGCTGGGACAGGTACTCCTACAATGAGCAGTTCTTC.

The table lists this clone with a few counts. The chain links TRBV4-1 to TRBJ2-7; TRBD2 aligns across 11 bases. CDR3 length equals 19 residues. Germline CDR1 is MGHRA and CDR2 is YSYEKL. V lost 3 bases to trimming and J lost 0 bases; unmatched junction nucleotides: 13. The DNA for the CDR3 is TGCGCCAGCAGCCAGGAGAAGCCGGGACTAGCGGAGCGCTCCTACGAGCAGTACTTC. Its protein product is CASSQEKPGLAERSYEQYF.

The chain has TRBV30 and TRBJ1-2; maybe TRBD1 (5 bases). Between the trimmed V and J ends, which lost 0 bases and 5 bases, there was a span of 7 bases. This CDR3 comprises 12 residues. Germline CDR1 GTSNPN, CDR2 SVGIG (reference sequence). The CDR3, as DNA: TGTGCCTGGAGTGTGGGGGGGTATGGCTACACCTTC. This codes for CAWSVGGYGYTF.

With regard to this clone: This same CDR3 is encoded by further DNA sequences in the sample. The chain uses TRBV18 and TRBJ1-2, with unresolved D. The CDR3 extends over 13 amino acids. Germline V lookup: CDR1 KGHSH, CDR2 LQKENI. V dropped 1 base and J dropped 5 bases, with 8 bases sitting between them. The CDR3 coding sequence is TGTGCCAGCTCACCACGGGAGGGTTATGGCTACACCTTC. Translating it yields CASSPREGYGYTF.